This T cell receptor beta chain originates from a study of response to subunit inactivated influenza vaccine. Study-level findings and limits: Authors suggested each seasonal influenza vaccination recruits few new T cells.

TCRdb reanalysed the RT-PCR reads using MiXCR and keeps one entry per CDR3 protein. The data show about 160,000 distinct CDR3 sequences, with around 11% seen just once and 35% to 40% held by the top ten. Germline-derived CDR1 and CDR2 are MNHNS and SASEGT. V gave up 5 bases and J gave up 6 bases, with 8 bases separating them. The CDR3 extends over 11 amino acids. With respect to this clonotype: Its antigen remains unknown.

The source of this sequence is a man aged 45 to 75 who received an inactivated influenza vaccine. The rearrangement uses TRBV6-1 and TRBJ2-7; D ambiguous. The input for sequencing was CD8+ T cells sorted from PBMCs, taken roughly 24 months after vaccination. In DNA form, the CDR3 reads TGTGCCAGCAGTTATACAATCGAGCAGTACTTC. Amino acids: CASSYTIEQYF.